This T cell receptor beta chain emerged from a study of control samples from healthy donors and cancer patients. Sequencing was performed with immunoSEQ multiplex PCR; in TCRdb, only in-frame clones are kept and a portion is missing. The sample contains 90,000 to 110,000 clones, about 89% of which appear only once. V lost 2 bases and J 1 base, leaving 12 bases between the germline ends. The length of the CDR3 is 15 residues. Germline CDR1 reads SGHNT; CDR2 reads YYREEE (reference sequence). This TCR derives from a woman between 45 and 65 years old in good health. This chain joins TRBV5-4 and TRBJ1-1, with D perhaps TRBD1 (6 bases). Input material: blood. The CDR3 reads CASSLQDRRNTEAFF. CDR3 nucleotide sequence: TGTGCCAGCAGCTTACAAGACAGGCGGAACACTGAAGCTTTCTTT.